These T cell receptor beta chains were read from a single sample in a study of T cell repertoires in cytomegalovirus infection. TCRdb fed the reads into MiXCR, producing one record per CDR3 protein. The table lists more than 400,000 distinct CDR3 sequences, more than 20% of them singletons. The sequencing input was PBMCs. These receptors all come from a human donor in good health (CMV status not recorded). Some clones in this sample may be carry-over from other donors' samples. The CDR3 runs from the conserved cysteine through the conserved F or W. D genes are given only for firm matches.

d_gene	j_gene	v_gene	CDR3aa
NA	TRBJ2-2	TRBV7-2	CASSLATDTGELFF
TRBD2	TRBJ2-4	TRBV6-2/TRBV6-3	CASSYRASGAKNIQYF
TRBD1	TRBJ2-1	TRBV3-1	CASSQDRGRNEQFF
TRBD2	TRBJ2-1	TRBV19	CASSPRGLGSYNEQFF
NA	TRBJ2-6	TRBV7-2	CASSPRGRASGANVLTF
NA	TRBJ2-5	TRBV7-8	CASSLGLTGAMGRETQYF
TRBD2	TRBJ2-6	TRBV6-8	CASSYAGGLSGANVLTF
TRBD1	TRBJ1-4	TRBV10-3	CAISEGDRLHEKLFF
TRBD1	TRBJ2-7	TRBV20-1	CSASRDRSYEQYF
NA	TRBJ2-1	TRBV7-9	CASSLGGVSSYNEQFF
NA	TRBJ2-5	TRBV28	CASSPPEHRQETQYF
NA	TRBJ1-2	TRBV6-2/TRBV6-3	CASTEPGVNYGYTF
TRBD1	TRBJ1-5	TRBV12-3/TRBV12-4	CASRRGQAFSQPQHF
NA	TRBJ2-7	TRBV28	CASRLGAATSVEQYF
NA	TRBJ2-3	TRBV4-3	CASSHDGGDTQYF
TRBD2	TRBJ2-7	TRBV11-2	CASSRPGLAGGSYEQYF
NA	TRBJ1-4	TRBV7-8	CASSARTDDNEKLFF
TRBD1	TRBJ1-1	TRBV27	CASRPTGQGGINTEAFF
NA	TRBJ2-1	TRBV7-6	CASSPGPRDRGYNEQFF
NA	TRBJ2-7	TRBV27	CASSLGGGPHYEQYF
TRBD1	TRBJ1-2	TRBV10-3	CAISEGRQGNYGYTF
TRBD2	TRBJ2-3	TRBV7-8	CASSLTIRTSGRATDTQYF
TRBD1	TRBJ1-2	TRBV15	CATSPRDRVFGYTF
TRBD1	TRBJ2-3	TRBV14	CASSHGQAGGTDTQYF
NA	TRBJ2-7	TRBV23-1	CARVGGARDNEQYF
NA	TRBJ2-2	TRBV11-2	CASSLLGGRAGELFF
TRBD1	TRBJ2-1	TRBV6-2/TRBV6-3	CASSYPLGQGITYEQFF
TRBD2	TRBJ2-1	TRBV29-1	CSVVGSGEGSYNEQFF